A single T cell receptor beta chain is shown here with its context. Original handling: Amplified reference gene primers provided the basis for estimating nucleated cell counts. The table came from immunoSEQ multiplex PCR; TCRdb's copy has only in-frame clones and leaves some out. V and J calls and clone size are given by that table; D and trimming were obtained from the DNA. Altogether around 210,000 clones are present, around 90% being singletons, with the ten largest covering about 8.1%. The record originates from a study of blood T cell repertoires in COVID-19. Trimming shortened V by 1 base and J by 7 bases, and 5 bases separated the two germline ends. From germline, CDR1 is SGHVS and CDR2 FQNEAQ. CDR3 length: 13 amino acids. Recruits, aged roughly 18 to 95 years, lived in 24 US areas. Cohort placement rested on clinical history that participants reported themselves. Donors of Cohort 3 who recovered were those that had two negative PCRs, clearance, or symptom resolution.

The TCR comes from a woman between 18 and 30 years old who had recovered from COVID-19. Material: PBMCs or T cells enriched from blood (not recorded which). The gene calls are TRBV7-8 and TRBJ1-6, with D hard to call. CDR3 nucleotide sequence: TGTGCCAGCAGCTTAGGAGAGAATTCACCCCTCCACTTT. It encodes CASSLGENSPLHF.